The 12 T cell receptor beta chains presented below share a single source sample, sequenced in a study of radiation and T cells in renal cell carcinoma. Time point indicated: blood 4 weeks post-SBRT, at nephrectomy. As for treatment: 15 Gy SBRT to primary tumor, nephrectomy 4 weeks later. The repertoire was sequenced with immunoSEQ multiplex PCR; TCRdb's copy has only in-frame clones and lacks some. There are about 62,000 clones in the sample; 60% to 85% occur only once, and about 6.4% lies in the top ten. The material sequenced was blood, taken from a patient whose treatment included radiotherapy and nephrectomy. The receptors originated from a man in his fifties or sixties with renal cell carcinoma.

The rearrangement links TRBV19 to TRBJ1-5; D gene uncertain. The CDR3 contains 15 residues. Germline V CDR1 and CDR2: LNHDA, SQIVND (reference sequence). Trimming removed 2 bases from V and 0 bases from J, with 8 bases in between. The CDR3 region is CASSIRTDSNQPQHF. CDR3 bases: TGTGCCAGTAGTATAAGGACGGATAGCAATCAGCCCCAGCATTTT.

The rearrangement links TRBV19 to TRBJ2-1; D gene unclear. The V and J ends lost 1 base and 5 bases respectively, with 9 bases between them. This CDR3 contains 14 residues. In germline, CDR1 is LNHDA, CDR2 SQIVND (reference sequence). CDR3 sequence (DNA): TGTGCCAGTAGTATAGGTTTATTCCACAATGAGCAGTTCTTC. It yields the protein CASSIGLFHNEQFF.

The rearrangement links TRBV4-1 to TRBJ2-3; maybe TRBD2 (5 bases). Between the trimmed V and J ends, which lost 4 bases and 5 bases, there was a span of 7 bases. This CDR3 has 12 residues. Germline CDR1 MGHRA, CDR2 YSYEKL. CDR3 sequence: CASSLREDTQYF. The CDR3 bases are TGCGCCAGCAGCCTCCGGGAAGATACGCAGTATTTT.

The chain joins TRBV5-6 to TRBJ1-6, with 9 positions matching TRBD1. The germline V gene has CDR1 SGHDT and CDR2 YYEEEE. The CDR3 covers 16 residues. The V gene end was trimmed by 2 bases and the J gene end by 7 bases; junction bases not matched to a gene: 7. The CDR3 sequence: CASSFMTGGMNSPLHF. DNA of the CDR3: TGTGCCAGCAGCTTCATGACAGGGGGAATGAATTCACCCCTCCACTTT.

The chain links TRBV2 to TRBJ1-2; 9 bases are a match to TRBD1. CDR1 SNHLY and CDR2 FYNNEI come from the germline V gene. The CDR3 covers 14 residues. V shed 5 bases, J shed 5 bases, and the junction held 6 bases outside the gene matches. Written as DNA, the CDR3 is TGTGCCAGCAGTCCGGGACAGGGCTTTTATGGCTACACCTTC. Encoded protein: CASSPGQGFYGYTF.

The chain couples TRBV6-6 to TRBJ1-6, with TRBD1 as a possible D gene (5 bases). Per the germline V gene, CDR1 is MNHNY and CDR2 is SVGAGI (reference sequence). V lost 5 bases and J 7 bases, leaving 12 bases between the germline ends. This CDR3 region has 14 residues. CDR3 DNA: TGTGCCAGCAGTAGGCGACAGACGAATTCACCCCTCCACTTT. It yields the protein CASSRRQTNSPLHF.

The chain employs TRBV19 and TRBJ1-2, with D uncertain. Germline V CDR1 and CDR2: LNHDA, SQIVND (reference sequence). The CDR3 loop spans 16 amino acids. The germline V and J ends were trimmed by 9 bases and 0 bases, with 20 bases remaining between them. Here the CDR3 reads CASSSPILGPNYGYTF. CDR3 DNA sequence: TGTGCCAGCTCATCCCCAATTTTGGGCCCTAACTATGGCTACACCTTC.

The CDR3 DNA sequence: TGCGCCAGCAGCTTGGGTTACGGGGGGCAGAAAGCTTTCTTT. Encoded protein: CASSLGYGGQKAFF. The chain joins TRBV5-1 to TRBJ1-1; D is possibly TRBD1 (6 bases). This CDR3 has 14 residues. Germline CDR1 and CDR2: SGHRS and YFSETQ. Trimming took 0 bases from V and 9 from J, leaving 15 bases between them.

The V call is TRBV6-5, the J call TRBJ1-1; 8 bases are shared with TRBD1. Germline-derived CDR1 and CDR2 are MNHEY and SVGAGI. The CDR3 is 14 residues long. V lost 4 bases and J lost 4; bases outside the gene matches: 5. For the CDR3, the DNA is TGTGCCAGCAGTTCCAAGACAGGGGTCACTGAAGCTTTCTTT. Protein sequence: CASSSKTGVTEAFF.

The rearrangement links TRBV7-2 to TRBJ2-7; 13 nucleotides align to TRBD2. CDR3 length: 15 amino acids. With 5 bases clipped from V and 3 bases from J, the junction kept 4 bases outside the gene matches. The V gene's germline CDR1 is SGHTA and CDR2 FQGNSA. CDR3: CASSIGLAGVYEQYF. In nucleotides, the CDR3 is TGTGCCAGCAGCATTGGACTAGCGGGGGTCTACGAGCAGTACTTC.

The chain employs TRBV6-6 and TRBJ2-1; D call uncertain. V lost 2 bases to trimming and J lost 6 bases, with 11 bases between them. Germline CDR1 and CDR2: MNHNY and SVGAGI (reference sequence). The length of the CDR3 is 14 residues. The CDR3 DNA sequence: TGTGCCAGCAGTTACCGCGCAGAAACCAATGAGCAGTTCTTC. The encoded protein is CASSYRAETNEQFF.

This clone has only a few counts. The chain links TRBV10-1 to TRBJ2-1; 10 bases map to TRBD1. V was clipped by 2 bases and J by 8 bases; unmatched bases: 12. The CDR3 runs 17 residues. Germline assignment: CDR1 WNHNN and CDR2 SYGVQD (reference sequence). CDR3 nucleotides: TGCGCCAGCAGTGAGCCTGCCGGGACAGGGGATCTATATGAGCAGTTCTTC. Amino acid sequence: CASSEPAGTGDLYEQFF.